The next 8 T cell receptor beta chains were all read from a single sample in a study of T cells in Graves' hyperthyroidism and ophthalmopathy. Amplification of TCR beta CDR3 regions used RNA as the template. The TCR CDR3 was amplified in a first-round RT-PCR using the HTBI primer set. TCRdb fed the multiplex PCR reads into MiXCR, producing one record per CDR3 protein. The sample carries 400,000 to 500,000 distinct CDR3 sequences, roughly an eighth recorded once. Source material: blood. Receptor source: a woman aged 18-29 years with Graves' hyperthyroidism.

This clonotype was seen at least ten times. The chain carries TRBV7-9 and TRBJ1-2; 10 bases are shared with TRBD1. The CDR3 contains 14 residues. The junction had 7 bases not matched to a gene; V was cut back by 4 bases and J by 8 bases. Germline lookup yields CDR1 SEHNR and CDR2 FQNEAQ (reference sequence). CDR3 nucleotide sequence: TGTGCCAGCAGCTCCCCTGGACAGGGGGAAGGCTACACCTTC. As protein: CASSSPGQGEGYTF.

About this clonotype: Possible read error: a much larger clone is one base away. No conserved phenylalanine or tryptophan is present at the end of the CDR3, so a read error is the likely explanation. This sequence joins TRBV5-1 and TRBJ1-1; TRBD1 might be the D (5 bases). The V gene's germline CDR1 is SGHRS and CDR2 YFSETQ. The CDR3 loop spans 15 amino acids. V dropped 4 bases and J dropped 3 bases, with 16 bases sitting between them. CDR3 residues: CASSPGLGRYTEAFL. In nucleotides, the CDR3 is TGCGCCAGCAGCCCAGGCTTGGGGCGATACACTGAAGCTTTCCTT.

This clonotype was counted at least ten times. The chain links TRBV3-1 to TRBJ2-1, with D perhaps matching TRBD2 (6 bases). V dropped 2 bases and J dropped 0 bases, with 14 bases sitting between them. Germline values: CDR1 LGHDT, CDR2 YNNKEL (reference sequence). The CDR3 totals 17 residues. The CDR3 loop reads CASSQLTSRASYNEQFF. For the CDR3, the DNA is TGTGCCAGCAGCCAACTAACTAGCCGCGCCTCCTACAATGAGCAGTTCTTC.

This clonotype occurred many times. In nucleotides, the CDR3 is TGTGCCAGCAGCGTAGCCCCTGACAGGGGGGGCACTGAAGCTTTCTTT. Translated: CASSVAPDRGGTEAFF. The chain links TRBV9 to TRBJ1-1; 9 nucleotides agree with TRBD1. This CDR3 region has 16 residues. Trimming took 0 bases from V and 4 from J; bases not matched to a gene: 7. Germline V CDR1 and CDR2: SGDLS, YYNGEE.

This clonotype was counted ten times or more. The chain carries TRBV6-1 and TRBJ1-1, with D hard to call. Trimming removed 2 bases at V and 6 bases at J, with 13 bases between. The germline CDR1 and CDR2 sequences are MNHNS and SASEGT. This CDR3 is built from 14 residues. The CDR3 protein is CASSEWVGRAEAFF. The CDR3 DNA is TGTGCCAGCAGTGAATGGGTGGGAAGGGCTGAAGCTTTCTTT.

This clonotype occurred many times. The chain couples TRBV12-3 or TRBV12-4 to TRBJ1-3, with 11 bases fitting TRBD1. The CDR3 totals 17 residues. Trimming cost V 3 bases and J 4 bases; bases outside gene matches: 8. CDR3 in amino acids: CASSFRGQGASGNTIYF. Here the CDR3 DNA reads TGTGCCAGCAGTTTTCGTGGACAGGGGGCGAGCGGAAACACCATATATTTT.

This clonotype has more than one count but fewer than ten. V is TRBV4-1 and J is TRBJ1-5, with D uncertain. From germline, CDR1 is MGHRA and CDR2 YSYEKL. Trimming removed 0 bases from V and 1 base from J, with 4 bases in between. The CDR3 contains 14 residues. The CDR3 is CASSQDFSNQPQHF. CDR3 nucleotides: TGCGCCAGCAGCCAAGACTTCAGCAATCAGCCCCAGCATTTT.

This clonotype was counted between two and nine times. The rearrangement links TRBV12-3 or TRBV12-4 to TRBJ1-3; D is undetermined. The V end lost 5 bases, the J end lost 2 bases, and 7 bases lay between the germline ends. This CDR3 contains 13 residues. The CDR3 loop reads CASSSTTGNTIYF. As DNA, the CDR3 is TGTGCCAGCAGTAGTACAACTGGAAACACCATATATTTT.